The 19 T cell receptor beta chains in this list originate from one sample, sequenced in a study of OX40 agonist ivuxolimab in advanced cancers. The assay was immunoSEQ multiplex PCR, and TCRdb's table has in-frame clones only and misses some. Of under 25,000 clones detected, around four fifths appear once; the ten largest clones hold 25% to 35%. Here the sequenced sample was CD4+ or CD8+ T cells sorted from blood, taken in a trial of the OX40 agonist ivuxolimab. These receptors all stem from an adult with an advanced solid tumor such as melanoma, head and neck, liver or kidney cancer.

This chain joins TRBV18 and TRBJ1-2, with a weak D call TRBD1 (6 bases). V shed 11 bases and J shed 4 bases, with 11 bases lying between them. This CDR3 comprises 11 residues. Germline V gives CDR1 KGHSH, CDR2 LQKENI. The CDR3 here is CASTGGYGYTF. CDR3 sequence (DNA): TGTGCCTCGACAGGCGGCTATGGCTACACCTTC. The variable domain in full, with the rest retrieved from reference TRBV18 and TRBJ1-2, is NAGVMQNPRHLVRRRGQEARLRCSPMKGHSHVYWYRQLPEEGLKFMVYLQKENIIDESGMPKERFSAEFPKEGPSILRIQQVVRGDSAAYFCASTGGYGYTFGSGTRLTVV.

The gene calls are TRBV28 and TRBJ2-7, with D unresolved. Between the trimmed V and J ends, which lost 3 bases and 3 bases, there was a span of 12 bases. The CDR3 extends over 14 amino acids. The germline V gene has CDR1 MDHEN and CDR2 SYDVKM. CDR3 bases: TGTGCCAGCAGTTTCGGCAGGATCTTCTACGAGCAGTACTTC. Translated: CASSFGRIFYEQYF.

This chain joins TRBV30 and TRBJ2-1, with D hard to call. Trimming took 3 bases from V and 6 from J, leaving 9 bases between them. Per the germline V gene, CDR1 is GTSNPN and CDR2 is SVGIG (reference sequence). CDR3 length: 12 amino acids. The CDR3 bases are TGTGCCTGGAGCCCCGTGGTCAATGAGCAGTTCTTC. Translated: CAWSPVVNEQFF. The complete variable domain, with remaining parts taken from reference TRBV30 and TRBJ2-1, reads SQTIHQWPATLVQPVGSPLSLECTVEGTSNPNLYWYRQAAGRGLQLLFYSVGIGQISSEVPQNLSASRPQDRQFILSSKKLLLSDSGFYLCAWSPVVNEQFFGPGTRLTVL.

This chain links TRBV9 with TRBJ2-5; no clear D gene. Trimming removed 0 bases from V and 5 bases from J, with 14 bases in between. The germline V gene encodes CDR1 SGDLS and CDR2 YYNGEE. The CDR3 has 15 residues. The CDR3 DNA reads TGTGCCAGCAGCGTAGCTGGGGTAGCTGGTGAGACCCAGTACTTC. It is translated as CASSVAGVAGETQYF.

The chain recombines TRBV7-3 with TRBJ2-1; D unclear. The V end was cut by 1 base, the J end by 3 bases, with 4 bases between. Germline CDR1 reads SGHTA; CDR2 reads FQGTGA. The CDR3 loop spans 13 amino acids. The DNA for the CDR3 is TGTGCCAGCAGCTTAAACAACTACAATGAGCAGTTCTTC. Its protein product is CASSLNNYNEQFF.

This chain connects TRBV28 to TRBJ2-3, with 12 nucleotides matching TRBD1. Per germline, CDR1 MDHEN and CDR2 SYDVKM. This CDR3 contains 16 residues. The V gene end was trimmed by 2 bases and the J gene end by 4 bases; junction bases not matched to a gene: 4. DNA of the CDR3: TGTGCCAGCAGTTTACAGGGGACAGGGGGCCCAGATACGCAGTATTTT. It specifies CASSLQGTGGPDTQYF.

The genes are TRBV19 and TRBJ2-5; no firm D call. V lost 5 bases and J 5 bases, leaving 15 bases between the germline ends. The CDR3 sequence is 14 residues long. Germline V gene sequence: CDR1 LNHDA, CDR2 SQIVND (reference sequence). CDR3 region: CASSVGYGSETQYF. The CDR3 region has the DNA TGTGCCAGTAGTGTGGGCTACGGAAGCGAGACCCAGTACTTC.

The chain is built from TRBV13 and TRBJ2-1, with D unclear. Germline V lookup: CDR1 PRHDT, CDR2 FYEKMQ (reference sequence). This CDR3 has 13 amino acids. Trimming took off 5 bases at V and 0 bases at J, with 5 bases between the two ends. The CDR3 DNA reads as TGTGCCAGCAGCGTCTACTCCTACAATGAGCAGTTCTTC. It translates to CASSVYSYNEQFF.

The chain couples TRBV10-3 to TRBJ2-7; D might be TRBD2 (6 bases). In germline, CDR1 is ENHRY, CDR2 SYGVKD. Trimming cost V 0 bases and J 4 bases, with 13 bases left between them. CDR3 length: 15 amino acids. CDR3 residues: CAISESESGRYEQYF. In nucleotides, the CDR3 is TGTGCCATCAGTGAGTCGGAGTCAGGGAGGTACGAGCAGTACTTC.

The rearrangement links TRBV19 to TRBJ2-3; TRBD2 agrees at 10 bases. From germline, CDR1 is LNHDA and CDR2 SQIVND (reference sequence). Trimming took 4 bases from V and 0 from J; bases not matched to a gene: 1. This CDR3 spans 15 amino acids. CDR3 sequence (DNA): TGTGCCAGTAGTACTAGCGGGGGTAGCACAGATACGCAGTATTTT. Its translation is CASSTSGGSTDTQYF.

This clone was counted a few times. V usage is TRBV25-1 and J usage is TRBJ2-7, with TRBD1 identical over 10 bases. Germline V gene lookup returns CDR1 MGHDK and CDR2 SYGVNS. This CDR3 is 15 amino acids long. V gave up 5 bases and J gave up 2 bases; unmatched junction bases: 6. The CDR3 DNA reads as TGTGCCAGCAGTCTAGGACAGGGGGTCGCCTACGAGCAGTACTTC. Amino acids: CASSLGQGVAYEQYF.

This chain uses TRBV19 with TRBJ2-1; D could derive from TRBD1 or TRBD2 (5 bases each). This CDR3 has 11 residues. Trimming took off 3 bases at V and 12 bases at J, with 9 bases between the two ends. Germline loops: CDR1 LNHDA, CDR2 SQIVND (reference sequence). DNA of the CDR3: TGTGCCAGTAGTATGCCTGGGGGGCAGTTCTTC. Protein sequence: CASSMPGGQFF.

The J gene is TRBJ1-1, the V gene TRBV7-9, with unresolved D. The CDR3 runs to 17 residues. Trimming removed 5 bases from V and 1 base from J, with 20 bases in between. Germline loops: CDR1 SEHNR, CDR2 FQNEAQ (reference sequence). The CDR3 reads CASSLRATIQRNTEAFF. Written as DNA, the CDR3 is TGTGCCAGCAGCCTAAGAGCGACGATCCAGCGGAACACTGAAGCTTTCTTT. The full variable domain, with the rest looked up from reference TRBV7-9 and TRBJ1-1, is DTGVSQNPRHKITKRGQNVTFRCDPISEHNRLYWYRQTLGQGPEFLTYFQNEAQLEKSRLLSDRFSAERPKGSFSTLEIQRTEQGDSAMYLCASSLRATIQRNTEAFFGQGTRLTVV.

V usage is TRBV15 and J usage is TRBJ1-3, with 9 bases that match TRBD1. The CDR3 runs 17 residues. Germline CDR1 reads LNHNV; CDR2 reads YYDKDF (reference sequence). Trimming cost V 5 bases and J 0 bases; bases outside gene matches: 8. The CDR3 region is CATSYWTGAFSGNTIYF. CDR3 nucleotides: TGTGCCACCAGCTATTGGACAGGGGCCTTCTCTGGAAACACCATATATTTT.

The chain links TRBV27 to TRBJ2-1, with TRBD1 matching over 8 bases. The CDR3 length is 16 residues. In germline, CDR1 is MNHEY, CDR2 SMNVEV (reference sequence). The junction had 12 bases not matched to a gene; V was cut back by 5 bases and J by 6 bases. The CDR3 loop reads CASSPPGTGFGNEQFF. The CDR3 DNA follows: TGTGCCAGCAGTCCCCCTGGGACAGGTTTTGGCAATGAGCAGTTCTTC.

The chain combines TRBV11-2 with TRBJ2-5, with D possibly matching TRBD2 (5 bases). Germline CDR1 SGHAT, CDR2 FQNNGV. Trimming pared 1 base from V and 5 bases from J, leaving 8 bases between. This CDR3 region has 13 residues. As DNA, the CDR3 is TGTGCCAGCAGCTTAGTGGGAGAGGAGACCCAGTACTTC. It encodes CASSLVGEETQYF.

The chain couples TRBV9 to TRBJ2-5; D gene uncertain. CDR1 is SGDLS, CDR2 YYNGEE, per germline. Between the trimmed V and J ends, which lost 2 bases and 3 bases, there was a span of 14 bases. The CDR3 loop spans 15 amino acids. CDR3 in DNA: TGTGCCAGCAGCGTGTACAGCTCCCTAGAAGAGACCCAGTACTTC. Translating it yields CASSVYSSLEETQYF. The complete variable domain, with remaining parts taken from reference TRBV9 and TRBJ2-5, reads DSGVTQTPKHLITATGQRVTLRCSPRSGDLSVYWYQQSLDQGLQFLIQYYNGEERAKGNILERFSAQQFPDLHSELNLSSLELGDSALYFCASSVYSSLEETQYFGPGTRLLVL.

This sequence joins TRBV10-2 and TRBJ1-5; D possibly corresponds to TRBD1 (5 bases). CDR1 is WSHSY and CDR2 is SAAADI in the germline V gene. The CDR3 contains 15 residues. V was pared by 0 bases and J by 3 bases, with 9 bases between. The CDR3 DNA reads TGCGCCAGCAGTGAGTCCCCAGGGTACAATCAGCCCCAGCATTTT. Protein product: CASSESPGYNQPQHF.

CDR3 in DNA: TGTGCCAGCAGTTACTCTGGGGATAATCAGCCCCAGCATTTT. Translation: CASSYSGDNQPQHF. The chain joins TRBV6-6 to TRBJ1-5; D is undetermined. Trimming shortened V by 0 bases and J by 4 bases, and 7 bases separated the two germline ends. The germline CDR1 and CDR2 sequences are MNHNY and SVGAGI (reference sequence). CDR3 length equals 14 residues.